This entry is about one T cell receptor beta chain. This clone has only a few counts. The antigen it recognizes is unknown. No clone much larger than this one lies a single base away; base qualities are absent. This specimen comes from a study of blood T cell repertoires in COVID-19 (dated by TCRdb to 2020 to 2022). Describing the broader study: Samples from collaborators originated in the United States, Italy and Spain and spanned both the acute and convalescent phases of COVID-19. The prospective study material was composed of cDNA or gDNA derived from T cells, B-cell-depleted T cells, or PBMCs. The dataset comprised deeply sampled blood TCRbeta repertoires from subjects exposed to, actively infected with, or recovered from COVID-19. The repertoires were made available in a free public database intended to serve as a resource for research on the immune response to SARS-CoV-2. Samples were obtained from the ongoing ImmuneRACE study (first 160 participants) and from roughly 1,300 subjects provided by 6 global collaborators. A de-identified subject ID, COVID-19 status, age in years and sex were almost always included in the sample metadata. Where available, HLA class I and class II types were obtained from metadata supplied by the sample provider rather than from assay-based typing. Study-wide conclusions, independent of this receptor: How much clinical and demographic metadata was included differed by source and by participant, and the metadata was provided uncurated.

The immunoSEQ Assay, a bias-controlled multiplex PCR, was used to amplify TCRbeta CDR3 regions from genomic DNA. The published analysis was carried out like this. Nucleated cell counts per sample were estimated from amplification of reference gene primers within the assay. To quantify the absolute abundance of each unique TCRbeta CDR3 rearrangement, sequence reads were collapsed and filtered. For each sample, productive Simpson clonality was calculated as the square root of Simpson's diversity index across productive rearrangements. TCRdb retrieved this table from immuneACCESS and kept in-frame rearrangements only. Not all clones are present; in checked studies, unresolved V genes account for under half, and no reason is known for the remainder. V and J calls and clone size come straight from that table; D and trimming were deduced from the DNA. The sample has roughly 250,000 clones on record, approximately 90% of them singletons. The ten largest clones take up 0.95% to 1.5% of the sample.

In the prospective study, participants were about 18 to 89 years old, resided in fewer than 25 geographic areas of the United States, and were enrolled through a virtual design. To assign participants to cohorts, the prospective study relied on clinical history that participants themselves reported in a screening survey and a study questionnaire. Each participant in the prospective study had whole blood, serum and a nasopharyngeal or oropharyngeal swab collected by mobile phlebotomists. Over an approximately 2-month period, participants in the prospective study had the option of providing additional blood draws and questionnaires. Blood samples from the prospective study were shipped frozen or at room temperature prior to DNA extraction. CDR1 and CDR2 were assigned from the germline V gene (reference sequence) as LNHNV and YYDKDF. V is reduced by 9 bases and J by 6 bases, leaving a spacing of 17 bases between them. Including the terminal cysteine and phenylalanine, the CDR3 comprises 13 residues. Only the CDR3 DNA stays, 39 bases, in frame from base 1.

The rearrangement joined TRBV15 to TRBJ1-2; TRBD1 could be the D gene, as 5 bases match. Sequencing input: PBMCs or T cells enriched from blood (not recorded which). The receptor comes from a human donor in a cohort exposed to, infected with or recovered from COVID-19 (not recorded which). The donor label of this sample is uncertain. The nucleotide sequence reads TGTGCCACTCCGACAGCAAGGCCGAATGGCTACACCTTC. Its amino acids are CATPTARPNGYTF. Outside the CDR3, residues come from the reference TRBV15 and TRBJ1-2 proteins, so the full variable domain is: DAMVIQNPRYQVTQFGKPVTLSCSQTLNHNVMYWYQQKSSQAPKLLFHYYDKDFNNEADTPDNFQSRRPNTSFCFLDIRSPGLGDTAMYLCATPTARPNGYTFGSGTRLTVV.